The 30 T cell receptor beta chains listed next were all sequenced from one sample in a study of Ad26.COV2.S vaccination and SARS-CoV-2 variants. This table comes from immunoSEQ multiplex PCR, and its TCRdb copy is limited to in-frame clones, with some not included. The table lists fewer than 100,000 clones, 82% of them singletons. Source: peripheral blood, taken after recovery from COVID-19. The receptors originated from a human donor who had recovered from COVID-19.

This rearrangement joins TRBV2 to TRBJ2-2; 10 nucleotides line up with TRBD1. The J segment lost 2 bases and the V segment lost 6 bases, leaving 6 bases of the junction unmatched. Looked up from germline, CDR1 is SNHLY and CDR2 is FYNNEI. The CDR3 loop spans 16 amino acids. CDR3 nucleotide sequence: TGTGCCAGCAGGAGACAGGGGGCGCATAACACCGGGGAGCTGTTTTTT. Translation: CASRRQGAHNTGELFF.

V is TRBV13 and J is TRBJ1-5, with D possibly being TRBD1 (6 bases). The CDR3 contains 16 residues. The germline CDR1 and CDR2 sequences are PRHDT and FYEKMQ (reference sequence). V was shortened by 0 bases and J by 6 bases, with 15 bases between the two germline ends. This CDR3 is CASSLGGGGISQPQHF. CDR3 coding DNA: TGTGCCAGCAGCTTAGGGGGGGGCGGAATTAGTCAGCCCCAGCATTTT.

V usage is TRBV19 and J usage is TRBJ2-7; 8 bases are shared with TRBD2. This CDR3 contains 15 residues. The V segment lost 3 bases and the J segment 0 bases; nucleotides outside the gene matches: 4. Looked up from germline, CDR1 is LNHDA and CDR2 is SQIVND (reference sequence). Written as DNA, the CDR3 is TGTGCCAGTAGTATTTCGCGGGAGGTCTCCTACGAGCAGTACTTC. It translates to CASSISREVSYEQYF.

The genes are TRBV20-1 and TRBJ2-3, with a tentative D call TRBD2 (6 bases). Germline lookup yields CDR1 DFQATT and CDR2 SNEGSKA (reference sequence). V was trimmed by 6 bases and J by 7 bases, leaving 11 bases between them. This CDR3 comprises 11 residues. In DNA form, the CDR3 reads TGCAGTGCCGCAGGGAGGAATACGCAGTATTTT. This codes for CSAAGRNTQYF.

This sequence joins TRBV7-2 and TRBJ2-5; no clear D. Germline CDR1 and CDR2: SGHTA and FQGNSA. The V end lost 7 bases, the J end lost 3 bases, and 12 bases lay between the germline ends. The CDR3 has 13 residues. CDR3 in DNA: TGTGCCAGCACCATTAAGCGAAAAGAGACCCAGTACTTC. This translates into CASTIKRKETQYF.

This clone was counted a few times. The genes are TRBV6-2 or TRBV6-3 and TRBJ1-6; D unclear. Germline CDR1 MNHEY, CDR2 SVGEGT. The CDR3 contains 14 residues. V was clipped by 5 bases and J by 7 bases, with 12 bases between them. The CDR3, as DNA: TGTGCCAGCAGTCCAGGAGCTTTGAATTCACCCCTCCACTTT. Translation: CASSPGALNSPLHF.

The chain uses TRBV5-8 and TRBJ1-2; no clear D gene. The CDR3 loop spans 12 amino acids. V was pared by 7 bases and J by 3 bases, with 10 bases between. The germline gives CDR1 SGHTS, CDR2 YDEGEE. The CDR3: CASPDTYYGYTF. DNA for the CDR3: TGTGCCAGCCCAGACACGTACTATGGCTACACCTTC.

This chain links TRBV11-2 with TRBJ2-3; the match to TRBD2 covers 10 bases. This CDR3 has 17 amino acids. Trimming cost V 1 base and J 2 bases; bases outside gene matches: 6. Germline values: CDR1 SGHAT, CDR2 FQNNGV. The CDR3 spells CASSLGASGSATDTQYF. The CDR3, as DNA: TGTGCCAGCAGCTTAGGGGCTAGCGGGAGCGCCACAGATACGCAGTATTTT.

This clone was found a few times. CDR3 amino acids: CASSSTGAANYGYTF. The CDR3 region has the DNA TGTGCCAGCAGTTCCACAGGGGCAGCTAACTATGGCTACACCTTC. The rearrangement uses TRBV28 and TRBJ1-2; TRBD1 matches 7 bases. This CDR3 is 15 amino acids long. From germline, CDR1 is MDHEN and CDR2 SYDVKM. With V trimmed by 4 bases and J by 0 bases, 5 bases remained unmatched.

J is TRBJ2-7 and V is TRBV4-2; 8 bases line up with TRBD2. Germline V gene lookup returns CDR1 LGHNA and CDR2 YNFKEQ. V gave up 3 bases and J gave up 4 bases; unmatched junction bases: 14. The CDR3 length is 17 residues. The CDR3 region has the DNA TGTGCCAGCAGCCAGGCGGGGACCGGGACTAGAGGGTACGAGCAGTACTTC. Its protein is CASSQAGTGTRGYEQYF.

The chain combines TRBV28 with TRBJ2-3, with 7 nucleotides matching TRBD1. The J segment lost 7 bases and the V segment lost 5 bases, leaving 12 bases of the junction unmatched. Germline values: CDR1 MDHEN, CDR2 SYDVKM. This CDR3 contains 15 residues. CDR3 sequence (DNA): TGTGCCAGCAGTATCGCCGGGACAGCAAGCCATACGCAGTATTTT. Protein: CASSIAGTASHTQYF.

The chain carries TRBV4-2 and TRBJ2-2, with TRBD2 matching over 13 bases. The CDR3 covers 17 residues. V gave up 4 bases and J gave up 4 bases; unmatched junction bases: 6. The germline V gene has CDR1 LGHNA and CDR2 YNFKEQ. The CDR3 region is CASSLRLAGGPTGELFF. DNA of the CDR3: TGTGCCAGCAGCCTCAGACTAGCGGGAGGCCCCACCGGGGAGCTGTTTTTT.

The chain joins TRBV6-2 or TRBV6-3 to TRBJ2-7; 12 nucleotides match TRBD2. Trimming took 2 bases from V and 1 from J; bases not matched to a gene: 9. This CDR3 has 18 residues. Looked up from germline, CDR1 is MNHEY and CDR2 is SVGEGT. CDR3 sequence reads: CASSYPGLAGLVSYEQYF. CDR3 bases: TGTGCCAGCAGTTACCCGGGACTAGCGGGCCTTGTATCCTACGAGCAGTACTTC.

This clone came up once. The chain is built from TRBV28 and TRBJ1-5, with a tentative D call TRBD1 (5 bases). Deletions cut 10 bases from V and 1 base from J, with 11 bases between. CDR3 length equals 13 residues. Germline CDR1 reads MDHEN; CDR2 reads SYDVKM. The DNA for the CDR3 is TGTGCCACGCTCCGGGACAGCAATCAGCCCCAGCATTTT. Residues: CATLRDSNQPQHF.

The chain joins TRBV29-1 to TRBJ2-7; no clear D. The CDR3 has 12 amino acids. Trimming left V 4 bases short and J 3 bases short, with 10 bases between. Germline V gene lookup returns CDR1 SQVTM and CDR2 ANQGSEA. CDR3 loop: CSVGETFYEQYF. CDR3 sequence (DNA): TGCAGCGTTGGAGAGACTTTCTACGAGCAGTACTTC.

This chain links TRBV27 with TRBJ2-3, with D perhaps TRBD2 (7 bases). Germline V gene data show CDR1 as MNHEY and CDR2 as SMNVEV (reference sequence). CDR3 length: 15 residues. The V gene lost 6 bases and the J gene lost 2 bases, with 15 bases spanning the gap. The CDR3 DNA reads TGTGCCAGCAGCCGACAGCGGGGACACACAGATACGCAGTATTTT. Its protein is CASSRQRGHTDTQYF.

Turning to this clone: One base away lies a much larger clone, so this may be a sequencing read error. This rearrangement joins TRBV7-2 to TRBJ1-5; a weak D match, TRBD1 (5 bases). The CDR3 has 15 residues. The germline CDR1 and CDR2 sequences are SGHTA and FQGNSA. V gave up 3 bases and J gave up 1 base, with 10 bases separating them. CDR3 in amino acids: CASSFRGNSNQPQHF. The CDR3 DNA reads TGTGCCAGCAGCTTCCGGGGGAACAGCAATCAGCCCCAGCATTTT. Full variable domain (remainder filled in from reference TRBV7-2 and TRBJ1-5): GAGVSQSPSNKVTEKGKDVELRCDPISGHTALYWYRQSLGQGLEFLIYFQGNSAPDKSGLPSDRFSAERTGGSVSTLTIQRTQQEDSAVYLCASSFRGNSNQPQHFGDGTRLSIL.

The CDR3 DNA reads as TGTGCCAGTAGTATAGGTGGGCGGTCCGAGTCCGAGCAGTACTTC. Translating it yields CASSIGGRSESEQYF. This chain connects TRBV19 to TRBJ2-7; D gene ambiguous. The CDR3 spans 15 residues. The ends were cut back, 1 base at V and 6 bases at J, with 16 bases in the middle. Per the germline V gene, CDR1 is LNHDA and CDR2 is SQIVND (reference sequence).

V usage is TRBV5-5 and J usage is TRBJ1-6; D gene ambiguous. In germline, CDR1 is SGHKS, CDR2 YYEKEE (reference sequence). V lost 0 bases, J lost 10 bases, and 5 bases lay in between. The CDR3 extends over 12 amino acids. The CDR3 spells CASSLAASPLHF. CDR3 nucleotide sequence: TGTGCCAGCAGCTTGGCCGCGTCACCCCTCCACTTT.

This chain links TRBV15 with TRBJ2-7; the match to TRBD2 covers 8 bases. CDR3 length equals 15 residues. Per the germline V gene, CDR1 is LNHNV and CDR2 is YYDKDF (reference sequence). Unmatched junction bases numbered 5, after V lost 0 bases and J lost 4 bases. CDR3 coding DNA: TGTGCCACCAGCAGAGATACAGCGGGAGTTTACGAGCAGTACTTC. Translated, it gives CATSRDTAGVYEQYF.

This clone was seen once. The V and J genes are TRBV25-1 and TRBJ2-2; TRBD2 might be the D (5 bases). CDR1 is MGHDK and CDR2 is SYGVNS in the germline V gene. The CDR3 loop spans 16 amino acids. The ends were cut back, 4 bases at V and 6 bases at J, with 18 bases in the middle. The CDR3 region is CASSGLPGYTAGELFF. In DNA, the CDR3 is TGTGCCAGCAGTGGCCTCCCGGGATATACAGCCGGGGAGCTGTTTTTT. The full variable domain, with the rest looked up from reference TRBV25-1 and TRBJ2-2, is EADIYQTPRYLVIGTGKKITLECSQTMGHDKMYWYQQDPGMELHLIHYSYGVNSTEKGDLSSESTVSRIRTEHFPLTLESARPSHTSQYLCASSGLPGYTAGELFFGEGSRLTVL.

The gene calls are TRBV9 and TRBJ1-1; 7 nucleotides agree with TRBD1. The ends lost 0 bases at V and 1 base at J; junction bases unmatched: 9. CDR3 size: 17 residues. The germline CDR1 and CDR2 sequences are SGDLS and YYNGEE. CDR3: CASSVDEGATPNTEAFF. The CDR3 DNA sequence: TGTGCCAGCAGCGTAGATGAGGGGGCCACCCCGAACACTGAAGCTTTCTTT.

This chain's CDR3 is CASSQDATESYEQYF. The CDR3 coding sequence is TGCGCCAGCAGCCAAGATGCGACAGAATCCTACGAGCAGTACTTC. The rearrangement joins TRBV4-3 to TRBJ2-7, with D possibly matching TRBD1 (5 bases). V lost 0 bases and J lost 1, with 10 bases in between. This CDR3 contains 15 residues. Germline assignment: CDR1 LGHNA and CDR2 YSLEER.

The rearrangement uses TRBV4-3 and TRBJ2-2; 11 nucleotides line up with TRBD2. Per germline, CDR1 LGHNA and CDR2 YSLEER. There are 20 residues in the CDR3. Losses at the gene ends were 3 bases for V and 2 bases for J; bases not matched to a gene: 14. The CDR3 coding sequence is TGCGCCAGCAGCCAGGCCCCGGGACTAGCGGCAAGGGTCAACACCGGGGAGCTGTTTTTT. Amino acids: CASSQAPGLAARVNTGELFF.

This clone showed up just once. The gene calls are TRBV19 and TRBJ2-7, with 9 bases that match TRBD1. The CDR3 has 15 residues. Germline lookup yields CDR1 LNHDA and CDR2 SQIVND (reference sequence). The V segment lost 4 bases and the J segment 3 bases; nucleotides outside the gene matches: 7. The CDR3 sequence: CASSTSTGGHYEQYF. The CDR3 bases are TGTGCCAGTAGTACCTCCACAGGGGGCCACTACGAGCAGTACTTC.

This sequence joins TRBV28 and TRBJ2-7, with unresolved D. Germline CDR1 reads MDHEN; CDR2 reads SYDVKM. Trimming cost V 6 bases and J 4 bases, with 16 bases left between them. The CDR3 totals 14 residues. For the CDR3, the DNA is TGTGCCAGCAGGGGTCCAAACCGGCATTACGAGCAGTACTTC. It translates to CASRGPNRHYEQYF. The full variable domain, rest sourced from reference TRBV28 and TRBJ2-7, is DVKVTQSSRYLVKRTGEKVFLECVQDMDHENMFWYRQDPGLGLRLIYFSYDVKMKEKGDIPEGYSVSREKKERFSLILESASTNQTSMYLCASRGPNRHYEQYFGPGTRLTVT.

The chain uses TRBV7-2 and TRBJ2-7, with 8 bases lining up with TRBD2. The ends lost 0 bases at V and 3 bases at J; junction bases unmatched: 4. The germline gives CDR1 SGHTA, CDR2 FQGNSA. The CDR3 spans 15 residues. The CDR3 bases are TGTGCCAGCAGCTTAGCGCTGAGCGGGAGCTACGAGCAGTACTTC. Amino acid sequence: CASSLALSGSYEQYF.

Only one count was recorded for this clone. The chain couples TRBV28 to TRBJ2-5; 7 nucleotides match TRBD1. The germline V gene has CDR1 MDHEN and CDR2 SYDVKM. V gave up 4 bases and J gave up 5 bases; unmatched junction bases: 25. The CDR3 consists of 20 residues. The CDR3 region has the DNA TGTGCCAGCAGTTCGCATCCGGGACAGAACAAAGGGTCCCTATCGGAGACCCAGTACTTC. Protein: CASSSHPGQNKGSLSETQYF.

The rearrangement joins TRBV27 to TRBJ2-2; maybe TRBD1 (6 bases). The CDR3 is 14 amino acids. With 6 bases removed from V and 3 bases from J, the gap between germline ends came to 11 bases. Per the germline V gene, CDR1 is MNHEY and CDR2 is SMNVEV (reference sequence). The CDR3 spells CASRRDTYTGELFF. As DNA, the CDR3 is TGTGCCAGCAGAAGGGACACTTACACCGGGGAGCTGTTTTTT.

This clone was counted only a few times. The CDR3 sequence: CASSYSGQASYEQYF. The CDR3 bases are TGTGCCAGCAGTTACTCGGGTCAGGCTTCCTACGAGCAGTACTTC. The chain carries TRBV6-5 and TRBJ2-7; D is unclear. Germline lookup yields CDR1 MNHEY and CDR2 SVGAGI. Trimming left V 0 bases short and J 1 base short, with 10 bases between. This CDR3 has 15 residues.